Presented here are 24 T cell receptor beta chains from one specimen sequenced in a study of shared clonotypes between healthy human individuals. The protocol was immunoSEQ multiplex PCR, while the TCRdb copy is restricted to in-frame clones and leaves out a portion. The sample has a few million clones, roughly 95% seen once. Material for sequencing was naive CD4+ T cells sorted from blood. Subset defined: CD45RA+ positively selected. Receptor source: a man aged 18 to 29 in good health.

The chain joins TRBV9 to TRBJ1-4; 7 positions match TRBD1. The germline gives CDR1 SGDLS, CDR2 YYNGEE. V was clipped by 3 bases and J by 5 bases; unmatched bases: 4. This CDR3 is built from 14 residues. CDR3 residues: CASSAGQRNEKLFF. As DNA, the CDR3 is TGTGCCAGCAGCGCGGGACAGAGAAATGAAAAACTGTTTTTT.

The chain uses TRBV7-9 and TRBJ1-5, with 11 nucleotides matching TRBD1. CDR3 length: 15 residues. The V and J ends lost 4 bases and 7 bases, in that order; junction bases with no gene match: 6. Germline values: CDR1 SEHNR, CDR2 FQNEAQ (reference sequence). The CDR3 DNA follows: TGTGCCAGCAGCTCGGGACAGGGGGATTCACAGCCCCAGCATTTT. Protein sequence: CASSSGQGDSQPQHF.

The chain links TRBV13 to TRBJ1-6, with D unresolved. Germline V CDR1 and CDR2: PRHDT, FYEKMQ (reference sequence). CDR3 length: 16 residues. Between the trimmed V and J ends, which lost 0 bases and 5 bases, there was a span of 11 bases. The CDR3 loop reads CASSLGSGRHNSPLHF. In DNA, the CDR3 is TGTGCCAGCAGCTTAGGGTCAGGAAGGCATAATTCACCCCTCCACTTT.

CDR3 loop: CASSFYEQYF. CDR3 DNA: TGTGCCAGCAGCTTTTACGAGCAGTACTTC. The J gene is TRBJ2-7, the V gene TRBV11-3; D not resolved. Germline V gene lookup returns CDR1 SGHNT and CDR2 YENEEA. Trimming took off 3 bases at V and 4 bases at J, with 1 base between the two ends. The CDR3 consists of 10 residues.

V and J are TRBV2 and TRBJ1-3; no clear D. This CDR3 spans 13 amino acids. Germline V gene lookup returns CDR1 SNHLY and CDR2 FYNNEI. Trimming removed 7 bases from V and 2 bases from J, with 9 bases in between. The CDR3 protein is CASTIVPGNTIYF. CDR3 bases: TGTGCCAGCACAATCGTACCTGGAAACACCATATATTTT.

This CDR3 is CASSDSFTSTDTQYF. The CDR3 bases are TGTGCCAGCAGTGATTCGTTTACTAGCACAGATACGCAGTATTTT. The chain joins TRBV27 to TRBJ2-3; unclear D gene. The CDR3 covers 15 residues. Germline CDR1 MNHEY, CDR2 SMNVEV (reference sequence). V lost 5 bases and J lost 0, with 12 bases in between.

The J gene is TRBJ1-5, the V gene TRBV4-3; a weak D match, TRBD1 (5 bases). The V end lost 0 bases, the J end lost 4 bases, and 10 bases lay between the germline ends. Per the germline V gene, CDR1 is LGHNA and CDR2 is YSLEER. The CDR3 has 15 amino acids. The CDR3 is CASSQEAGQNQPQHF. The CDR3 region has the DNA TGCGCCAGCAGCCAAGAGGCGGGGCAGAATCAGCCCCAGCATTTT.

J is TRBJ2-2 and V is TRBV5-1; unclear D gene. Trimming cost V 5 bases and J 4 bases, with 12 bases left between them. Germline assignment: CDR1 SGHRS and CDR2 YFSETQ. The CDR3 is 14 residues long. Here the CDR3 reads CASRWTSGTGELFF. The CDR3 bases are TGCGCCAGCAGGTGGACGTCTGGCACCGGGGAGCTGTTTTTT.

The V call is TRBV11-2, the J call TRBJ2-7; no firm D call. There are 13 residues in the CDR3. V lost 2 bases, J lost 0 bases, and 5 bases lay in between. Germline CDR1 SGHAT, CDR2 FQNNGV. CDR3 DNA: TGTGCCAGCAGCTTATTAGCCTCCTACGAGCAGTACTTC. Translated, it gives CASSLLASYEQYF. The full variable domain, its missing parts supplied by reference TRBV11-2 and TRBJ2-7, is EAGVAQSPRYKIIEKRQSVAFWCNPISGHATLYWYQQILGQGPKLLIQFQNNGVVDDSQLPKDRFSAERLKGVDSTLKIQPAKLEDSAVYLCASSLLASYEQYFGPGTRLTVT.

The chain joins TRBV7-9 to TRBJ2-7, with 14 bases fitting TRBD2. Germline CDR1 is SEHNR and CDR2 is FQNEAQ (reference sequence). There are 15 residues in the CDR3. V shed 4 bases, J shed 7 bases, and the junction held 6 bases outside the gene matches. The DNA of the CDR3 is TGTGCCAGCAGCTGGCGACTAGCGGGAGGGCTAGAGCAGTACTTC. Translation gives CASSWRLAGGLEQYF.

The V gene is TRBV29-1, the J gene TRBJ1-6; 10 positions agree with TRBD1. The CDR3 totals 15 residues. V was pared by 0 bases and J by 6 bases, with 2 bases of the junction left unmatched. Per germline, CDR1 SQVTM and CDR2 ANQGSEA. The CDR3 DNA follows: TGCAGCGTTGAAGATGGGACAGGGGTTAATTCACCCCTCCACTTT. It codes for CSVEDGTGVNSPLHF.

The chain is built from TRBV7-9 and TRBJ1-3; no firm D call. The CDR3 loop spans 16 amino acids. Trimming took off 0 bases at V and 0 bases at J, with 9 bases between the two ends. Germline V lookup: CDR1 SEHNR, CDR2 FQNEAQ (reference sequence). Here the CDR3 reads CASSLAGSDSGNTIYF. CDR3 DNA: TGTGCCAGCAGCTTAGCGGGCAGCGACTCTGGAAACACCATATATTTT.

The chain combines TRBV5-1 with TRBJ2-7, with D maybe TRBD1 (6 bases). The CDR3 has 13 residues. V lost 6 bases to trimming and J lost 0 bases, with 10 bases between them. Looked up from germline, CDR1 is SGHRS and CDR2 is YFSETQ. The CDR3 spells CASTRQDSYEQYF. CDR3 nucleotides: TGCGCCAGCACCCGACAGGACTCCTACGAGCAGTACTTC.

The chain combines TRBV28 with TRBJ1-1; weak D call: TRBD1 (6 bases). Germline lookup yields CDR1 MDHEN and CDR2 SYDVKM. The CDR3 length is 14 residues. Deletions cut 6 bases from V and 4 bases from J, with 15 bases between. The CDR3 is CASRRDRLGTEAFF. CDR3 nucleotides: TGTGCCAGCAGGAGAGACAGGCTGGGCACTGAAGCTTTCTTT.

This chain uses TRBV29-1 with TRBJ2-3; 7 bases fit TRBD1. The length of the CDR3 is 11 residues. Germline CDR1 SQVTM, CDR2 ANQGSEA. J gave up 9 bases and V 6 bases, and 6 bases lay outside the gene matches. The CDR3, as DNA: TGCAGCGTCGCCCAGGGGGAGACGCAGTATTTT. It encodes CSVAQGETQYF.

To note about this clone: Other nucleotide sequences from this sample produce the same CDR3. The gene calls are TRBV19 and TRBJ1-1; D gene unclear. Trimming cost V 1 base and J 2 bases, with 5 bases left between them. This CDR3 contains 13 residues. In germline, CDR1 is LNHDA, CDR2 SQIVND (reference sequence). The DNA for the CDR3 is TGTGCCAGTAGTATAGGGTCAAACACTGAAGCTTTCTTT. It yields the protein CASSIGSNTEAFF. Using reference TRBV19 and TRBJ1-1 for the parts outside the CDR3, the full variable domain is DGGITQSPKYLFRKEGQNVTLSCEQNLNHDAMYWYRQDPGQGLRLIYYSQIVNDFQKGDIAEGYSVSREKKESFPLTVTSAQKNPTAFYLCASSIGSNTEAFFGQGTRLTVV.

V and J are TRBV2 and TRBJ2-1; 7 bases match TRBD1. V lost 9 bases to trimming and J lost 15 bases; unmatched junction nucleotides: 8. The CDR3 consists of 10 residues. The V gene's germline CDR1 is SNHLY and CDR2 FYNNEI. CDR3 bases: TGTGCCAGTTCCGGGACAGAGATGTTCTTC. It codes for CASSGTEMFF.

This clone was observed a handful of times. This rearrangement joins TRBV7-6 to TRBJ1-6; the D gene is possibly TRBD1 (5 bases). Germline assignment: CDR1 SGHVS and CDR2 FNYEAQ. This CDR3 is 14 amino acids long. Trimming removed 4 bases from V and 7 bases from J, with 11 bases in between. The CDR3 protein is CASSSSQGNSPLHF. DNA of the CDR3: TGTGCCAGCAGCTCCTCGCAGGGAAATTCACCCCTCCACTTT.

The chain recombines TRBV6-5 with TRBJ1-1; a weak D match, TRBD1 (6 bases). V shed 5 bases and J shed 2 bases, with 12 bases lying between them. Per the germline V gene, CDR1 is MNHEY and CDR2 is SVGAGI. The CDR3 has 14 residues. The DNA of the CDR3 is TGTGCCAGCAGTGTAAGCAGGGGTAACACTGAAGCTTTCTTT. Translation: CASSVSRGNTEAFF.

V usage is TRBV7-9 and J usage is TRBJ1-1, with D perhaps matching TRBD1 (5 bases). Germline V gene data show CDR1 as SEHNR and CDR2 as FQNEAQ (reference sequence). This CDR3 contains 14 residues. V shed 5 bases and J shed 1 base, with 11 bases lying between them. This CDR3 reads CASSNLQGNTEAFF. The CDR3, as DNA: TGTGCCAGCAGCAATCTGCAGGGGAACACTGAAGCTTTCTTT. Based on the CDR3 plus reference TRBV7-9 and TRBJ1-1, the full variable domain is DTGVSQNPRHKITKRGQNVTFRCDPISEHNRLYWYRQTLGQGPEFLTYFQNEAQLEKSRLLSDRFSAERPKGSFSTLEIQRTEQGDSAMYLCASSNLQGNTEAFFGQGTRLTVV.

This chain links TRBV15 with TRBJ2-3; 7 bases map to TRBD2. The germline CDR1 and CDR2 sequences are LNHNV and YYDKDF (reference sequence). V lost 5 bases to trimming and J lost 5 bases; unmatched junction nucleotides: 10. The CDR3 is made up of 15 amino acids. As DNA, the CDR3 is TGTGCCACCAGCCGGCGGGAGTCGATACAAGATACGCAGTATTTT. It codes for CATSRRESIQDTQYF.

Concerning this clone itself: This sample includes further DNA sequences coding for the same CDR3. The rearrangement links TRBV18 to TRBJ1-6; D is perhaps TRBD1 (5 bases). This CDR3 region has 14 residues. In germline, CDR1 is KGHSH, CDR2 LQKENI. Trimming shortened V by 3 bases and J by 6 bases, and 9 bases separated the two germline ends. Written as DNA, the CDR3 is TGTGCCAGCTCACCCTCAGGGACTAATTCACCCCTCCACTTT. Encoded protein: CASSPSGTNSPLHF.

In its sample, this clone was seen once. This chain connects TRBV5-5 to TRBJ2-7; D is possibly TRBD1 (5 bases). With 4 bases removed from V and 6 bases from J, the gap between germline ends came to 17 bases. The germline gives CDR1 SGHKS, CDR2 YYEKEE (reference sequence). The CDR3 totals 14 residues. The CDR3 spells CASSPDPSRVEQYF. The CDR3 DNA is TGTGCCAGCAGCCCAGACCCATCCAGGGTCGAGCAGTACTTC.

The chain has TRBV19 and TRBJ2-3, with 9 bases fitting TRBD2. Germline CDR1 reads LNHDA; CDR2 reads SQIVND (reference sequence). The CDR3 contains 15 residues. Trimming took 5 bases from V and 6 from J; bases not matched to a gene: 9. CDR3 sequence: CASSPPGTSLDTQYF. Here the CDR3 DNA reads TGTGCCAGTAGTCCTCCCGGGACTAGCCTGGATACGCAGTATTTT.